This paragraph reports one TCR beta chain. Its antigen is still unknown. When sampled, the donors appeared nominally healthy, though they likely had unrecorded immune exposures. Researchers ran the PCR with 60 Vbeta and 13 Jbeta primers. TCRdb's table, derived via immunoSEQ multiplex PCR, lists solely in-frame clones and lacks some. The table includes about 34,000 clones, more than 75% detected once. This CDR3 is 15 amino acids long. Trimming took off 3 bases at V and 1 base at J, with 10 bases between the two ends. Germline CDR1 MDHEN, CDR2 SYDVKM. The entry originates in a study of cytomegalovirus exposure and HLA in healthy donors. Findings of the study overall: Prior analysis indicated that the majority of TCR beta V segments exhibited productivity approximately 87% or approximately 30% of the time.

The sequence derives from a boy aged 10-17 years in good health and CMV-seronegative. V is TRBV28 and J is TRBJ1-5; possibly TRBD1 for D (6 bases). Material: PBMCs. The CDR3 reads CASSLGAGSNQPQHF. CDR3 bases: TGTGCCAGCAGTTTGGGGGCTGGCAGCAATCAGCCCCAGCATTTT.